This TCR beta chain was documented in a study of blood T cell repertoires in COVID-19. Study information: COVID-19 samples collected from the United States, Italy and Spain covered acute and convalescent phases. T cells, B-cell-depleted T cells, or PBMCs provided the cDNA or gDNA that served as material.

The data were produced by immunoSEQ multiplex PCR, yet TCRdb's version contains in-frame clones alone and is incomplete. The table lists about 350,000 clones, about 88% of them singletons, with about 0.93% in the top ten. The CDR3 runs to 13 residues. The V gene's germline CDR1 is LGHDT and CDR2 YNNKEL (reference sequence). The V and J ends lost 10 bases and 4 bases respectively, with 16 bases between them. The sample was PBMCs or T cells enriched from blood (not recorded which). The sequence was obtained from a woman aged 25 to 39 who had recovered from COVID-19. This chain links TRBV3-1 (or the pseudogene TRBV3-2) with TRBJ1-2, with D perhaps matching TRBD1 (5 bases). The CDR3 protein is CATAGVGRYGYTF. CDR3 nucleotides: TGTGCCACAGCGGGGGTAGGGCGCTATGGCTACACCTTC.